This T cell receptor (beta chain) was recorded in a study of identical twins. Of note for this clonotype: Antigen specificity is unknown.

Study-wide results and caveats: Insertions were reduced in abundant cord blood beta clonotypes but not in memory repertoires. In drawing conclusions, the study used cross-sectional statistical analysis and did not follow the same donors. Out-of-frame TCR alpha sharing observed in monozygotic twins exceeded model estimates.

TCRdb redid the calling of the 5' RACE reads with MiXCR, one entry per CDR3 protein. The sample has 700,000 to 950,000 distinct CDR3 sequences; approximately 13% are singletons. These data also formed part of another study, on yellow fever vaccine responses in identical twins.

Sequencing was carried out using PBMCs. This TCR was sampled from a woman aged 18-29 years in good health.

CDR3 sequence (DNA): TGTGCCAGCCTTGGGCCCGGGGCGGAGACCCAGTACTTC. Its protein product is CASLGPGAETQYF. The rearrangement uses TRBV2 and TRBJ2-5; D possibly matches TRBD1 or TRBD2 (5 bases each). The CDR3 runs to 13 residues. CDR1 and CDR2 (germline): SNHLY, FYNNEI. V lost 8 bases and J 5 bases, leaving 15 bases between the germline ends.